This T cell receptor (beta chain) comes out of a study of blood T cell repertoires in COVID-19. Study background: From the United States, Italy and Spain came samples of acute and convalescent COVID-19. PBMCs, B-cell-depleted T cells, or T cells were the source of the cDNA or gDNA that made up the material.

As processed by the authors: Reference gene primer amplification in the assay estimated nucleated cell counts. Using immunoSEQ multiplex PCR, the repertoire was profiled, and TCRdb retains in-frame clones only, with some absent. Clone size and the V and J calls come from that table; the DNA yielded D and trimming. This table holds some 120,000 clones, 77% found once. Germline CDR1 is SQVTM and CDR2 is ANQGSEA. V was cut by 6 bases and J by 5 bases, with 22 bases left in between. This CDR3 comprises 15 residues. The V and J genes are TRBV29-1 and TRBJ2-5; maybe TRBD2 (6 bases). Material for sequencing was peripheral blood. The source is a human donor in a cohort sampled during active COVID-19. The CDR3 nucleotides read TGCAGCGTATTTGAGGTTTGGGGGGAAGGTGAGACCCAGTACTTC. As protein: CSVFEVWGEGETQYF. Based on the CDR3 plus reference TRBV29-1 and TRBJ2-5, the full variable domain is SAVISQKPSRDICQRGTSLTIQCQVDSQVTMMFWYRQQPGQSLTLIATANQGSEATYESGFVIDKFPISRPNLTFSTLTVSNMSPEDSSIYLCSVFEVWGEGETQYFGPGTRLLVL.